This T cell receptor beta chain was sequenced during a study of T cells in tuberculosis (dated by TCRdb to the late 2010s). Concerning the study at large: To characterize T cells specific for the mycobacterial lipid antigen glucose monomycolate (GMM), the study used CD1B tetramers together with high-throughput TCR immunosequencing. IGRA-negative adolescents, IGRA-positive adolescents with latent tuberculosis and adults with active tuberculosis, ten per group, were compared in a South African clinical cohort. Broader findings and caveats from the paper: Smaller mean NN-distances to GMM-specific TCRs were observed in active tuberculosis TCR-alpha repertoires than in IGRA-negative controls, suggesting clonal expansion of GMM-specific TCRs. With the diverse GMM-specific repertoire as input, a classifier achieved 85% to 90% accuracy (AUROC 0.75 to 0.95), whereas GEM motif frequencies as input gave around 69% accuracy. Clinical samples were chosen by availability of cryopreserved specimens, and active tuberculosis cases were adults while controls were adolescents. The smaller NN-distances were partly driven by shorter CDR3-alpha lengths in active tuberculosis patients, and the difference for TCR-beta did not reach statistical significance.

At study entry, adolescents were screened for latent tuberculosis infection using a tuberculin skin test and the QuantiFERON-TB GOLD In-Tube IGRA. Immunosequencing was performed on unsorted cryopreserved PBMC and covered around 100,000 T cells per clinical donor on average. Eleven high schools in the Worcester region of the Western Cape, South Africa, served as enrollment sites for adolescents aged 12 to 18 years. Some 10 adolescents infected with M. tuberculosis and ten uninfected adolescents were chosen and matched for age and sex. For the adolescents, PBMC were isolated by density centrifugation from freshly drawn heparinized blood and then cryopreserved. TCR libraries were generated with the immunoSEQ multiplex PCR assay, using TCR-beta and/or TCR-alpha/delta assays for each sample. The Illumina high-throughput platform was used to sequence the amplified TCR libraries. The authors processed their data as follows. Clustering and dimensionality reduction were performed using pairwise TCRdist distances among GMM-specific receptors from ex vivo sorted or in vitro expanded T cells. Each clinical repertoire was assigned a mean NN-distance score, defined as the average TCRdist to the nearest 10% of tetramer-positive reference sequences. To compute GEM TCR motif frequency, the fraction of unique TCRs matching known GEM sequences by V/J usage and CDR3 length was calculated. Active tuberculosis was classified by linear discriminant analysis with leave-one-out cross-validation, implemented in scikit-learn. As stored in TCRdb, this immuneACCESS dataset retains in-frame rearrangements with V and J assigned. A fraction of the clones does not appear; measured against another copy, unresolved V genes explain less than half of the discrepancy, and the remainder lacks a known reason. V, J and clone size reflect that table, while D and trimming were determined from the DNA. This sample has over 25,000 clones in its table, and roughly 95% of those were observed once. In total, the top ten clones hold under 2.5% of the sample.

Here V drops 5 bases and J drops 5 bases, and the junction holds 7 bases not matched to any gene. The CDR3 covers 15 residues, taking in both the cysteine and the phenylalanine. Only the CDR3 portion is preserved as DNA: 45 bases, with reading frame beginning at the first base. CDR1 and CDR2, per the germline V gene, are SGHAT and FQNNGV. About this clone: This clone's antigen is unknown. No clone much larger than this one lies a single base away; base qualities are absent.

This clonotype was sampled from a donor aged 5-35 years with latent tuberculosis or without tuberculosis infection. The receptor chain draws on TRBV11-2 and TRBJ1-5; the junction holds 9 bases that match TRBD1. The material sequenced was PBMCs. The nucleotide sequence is TGTGCCAGCAGCAGACGGACAGGGGAAGATCAGCCCCAGCATTTT. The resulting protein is CASSRRTGEDQPQHF.